This TCR beta chain was sequenced for a study of T cell changes during pregnancy in multiple sclerosis. Data came from immunoSEQ multiplex PCR; TCRdb stores just in-frame clones and leaves some out. The profile shows about 83,000 clones, over 80% of them singletons. Germline V gene sequence: CDR1 MGHDK, CDR2 SYGVNS. The ends were cut back, 9 bases at V and 6 bases at J, with 17 bases in the middle. This CDR3 has 13 amino acids. The sequences come from PBMCs, collected in the first trimester of pregnancy. The rearrangement joins TRBV25-1 to TRBJ1-1, with a possible D match to TRBD1 (5 bases). This TCR was sampled from a female donor in good health, serving as a control in a pregnancy study. Some clones in this sample may be carry-over from other donors' samples. The chain's CDR3 is CASAGNFGPEAFF. Here the CDR3 DNA reads TGTGCCAGTGCAGGGAATTTCGGACCTGAAGCTTTCTTT.